The following is a T cell receptor beta chain sequence with its context. The table came from immunoSEQ multiplex PCR; TCRdb's copy has only in-frame clones and leaves some out. Among approximately 43,000 clones listed, 93% were seen once. The data were obtained in a study of T cell changes during pregnancy in multiple sclerosis. The CDR3 extends over 15 amino acids. Trimming pared 4 bases from V and 3 bases from J, leaving 16 bases between. Per germline, CDR1 SEHNR and CDR2 FQNEAQ (reference sequence). The sequenced sample was CD8+ T cells from peripheral blood mononuclear cells, obtained after pregnancy. The chain is built from TRBV7-9 and TRBJ2-7, with D possibly TRBD2 on 5 matching bases. This TCR was recovered from a female donor with multiple sclerosis, enrolled in a pregnancy study. The CDR3 bases are TGTGCCAGCAGCTCCGACGGAACGGGATACTACGAGCAGTACTTC. This sequence encodes CASSSDGTGYYEQYF.